The sequence of this TCR beta chain was determined in a study of CD8 T cells in Susac syndrome. The study, taken as a whole, reports: About 16 Susac-specific public clones were found in total CD8+ repertoires and roughly 5 in CD8+ TEMRA repertoires.

Purification of the CD8+ and CD4+ T cells relied on negative isolation, and TEMRA cells underwent FACS enrichment. With random hexamers, 0.5 to 1 ug RNA was reverse transcribed. Coverage of TCR beta CDR3 amplification by immunoSEQ multiplex PCR extended to 54 Vbeta and 13 Jbeta. One entry per CDR3 protein, called by TCRdb with MiXCR from the immunoSEQ multiplex PCR reads. The sample has 65,000 to 100,000 distinct CDR3 sequences, about 96% seen once. As concerns this clonotype: Its antigen remains unknown.

Germline V gene sequence: CDR1 LNHNV, CDR2 YYDKDF (reference sequence). The CDR3 has 13 amino acids. Trimming cost V 5 bases and J 3 bases, with 11 bases left between them. The clonotype originates from a human donor with Susac syndrome. The sequencing input was CD8+ T cells from PBMCs. The V gene is TRBV15, the J gene TRBJ2-7, with TRBD1 as a possible D gene (6 bases). In DNA, the CDR3 is TGTGCCACCAGCTTGGACAGATTCTACGAGCAGTACTTC. It yields the protein CATSLDRFYEQYF.